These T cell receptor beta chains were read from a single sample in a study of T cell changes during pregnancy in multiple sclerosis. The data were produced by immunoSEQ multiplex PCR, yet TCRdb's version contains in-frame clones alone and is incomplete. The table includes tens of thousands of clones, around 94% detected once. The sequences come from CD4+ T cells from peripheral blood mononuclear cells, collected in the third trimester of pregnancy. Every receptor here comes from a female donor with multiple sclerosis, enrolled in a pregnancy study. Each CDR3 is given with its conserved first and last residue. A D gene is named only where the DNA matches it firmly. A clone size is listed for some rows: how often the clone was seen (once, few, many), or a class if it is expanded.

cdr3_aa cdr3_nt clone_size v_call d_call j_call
CASSWGLAGKQTQYF TGTGCCAGCAGCTGGGGACTAGCGGGAAAGCAGACCCAGTACTTC NA TRBV7-9 TRBD2 TRBJ2-5
CASSIGPQQETQYF TGTGCCAGTAGTATAGGGCCACAGCAAGAGACCCAGTACTTC NA TRBV19 NA TRBJ2-5
CASSVTGTLSSGNTIYF TGTGCCAGCAGCGTCACAGGGACGCTGTCCTCTGGAAACACCATATATTTT NA TRBV7-2 NA TRBJ1-3
CASRGQETQYF TGTGCCAGTAGGGGCCAAGAGACCCAGTACTTC NA TRBV7-9 NA TRBJ2-5
CASRGQAYYEQYF TGTGCCAGCAGGGGACAGGCATACTACGAGCAGTACTTC NA TRBV6-5 TRBD1 TRBJ2-7
CASSESTRNQPQHF TGTGCCAGCAGTGAAAGTACACGCAATCAGCCCCAGCATTTT NA TRBV6-1 NA TRBJ1-5
CASSVEGAGGPYEQYF TGTGCCAGCAGCGTAGAGGGGGCCGGGGGACCCTACGAGCAGTACTTC NA TRBV9 NA TRBJ2-7
CATWTGASYEQYF TGTGCCACCTGGACAGGGGCTTCCTACGAGCAGTACTTC NA TRBV27 TRBD1 TRBJ2-7
CAWSVRGQGRYEQYF TGTGCCTGGAGTGTACGTGGGCAGGGGCGCTACGAGCAGTACTTC NA TRBV30 NA TRBJ2-7
CASSRSGRDYNEQFF TGTGCCAGCAGTCGGAGCGGGAGGGATTACAATGAGCAGTTCTTC NA TRBV5-4 TRBD2 TRBJ2-1
CASSFGTPNTGELFF TGTGCCAGCAGTTTTGGGACACCGAACACCGGGGAGCTGTTTTTT NA TRBV28 NA TRBJ2-2
CASRPTEVNTEAFF TGTGCCAGCAGGCCGACAGAGGTCAACACTGAAGCTTTCTTT NA TRBV2 NA TRBJ1-1
CASTTHNEQFF TGCGCCAGCACGACACACAATGAGCAGTTCTTC NA TRBV10-1 NA TRBJ2-1
CASRDTNTEAFF TGTGCCAGCCGGGACACGAACACTGAAGCTTTCTTT NA TRBV28 NA TRBJ1-1
CASSPGGSYNEQFF TGTGCCAGCTCACCAGGGGGGTCCTACAATGAGCAGTTCTTC NA TRBV18 NA TRBJ2-1
CASGHGEGRTDTQYF TGTGCCAGCGGACATGGGGAGGGCAGGACAGATACGCAGTATTTT NA TRBV6-1 TRBD2 TRBJ2-3
CASSFGSSDYNEQFF TGTGCCAGCAGCTTTGGCTCTAGCGATTACAATGAGCAGTTCTTC NA TRBV7-9 NA TRBJ2-1
CASRGQGSYNEQFF TGTGCCAGCAGAGGACAGGGCTCCTACAATGAGCAGTTCTTC NA TRBV6-5 TRBD1 TRBJ2-1
CASSQARGGGTEAFF TGTGCCAGCAGCCAGGCTCGTGGGGGAGGGACTGAAGCTTTCTTT few TRBV7-9 NA TRBJ1-1
CASSWTSGNTGELFF TGTGCCAGCAGCTGGACTAGCGGGAACACCGGGGAGCTGTTTTTT NA TRBV7-2 TRBD2 TRBJ2-2
CASSYRTGMSEAFF TGTGCCAGCAGTTACAGGACAGGAATGTCTGAAGCTTTCTTT NA TRBV6-5 TRBD1 TRBJ1-1
CASSESTGRNEKLFF TGTGCCAGCAGTGAATCGACAGGGAGGAATGAAAAACTGTTTTTT NA TRBV25-1 TRBD1 TRBJ1-4
CASSLLAGGPDEQYF TGTGCCAGCAGTCTACTAGCGGGAGGGCCAGACGAGCAGTACTTC NA TRBV7-9 TRBD2 TRBJ2-7
CASSDRRVPPLTGELFF TGTGCCAGCAGTGATCGGCGGGTGCCTCCGTTAACCGGGGAGCTGTTTTTT once TRBV2 NA TRBJ2-2